This T cell receptor (beta chain) was identified during a study of metastatic and nonmetastatic thyroid tumors. No treatment had been given to any patient before thyroid surgery. Germline V gene lookup returns CDR1 KGHSH and CDR2 LQKENI. The CDR3 totals 15 residues. The germline V and J ends were trimmed by 6 bases and 2 bases, with 15 bases remaining between them. This clone has ten or more counts. In the original processing: Clinicopathological groups differed in CDR3, with these differences serving to build a distant-metastasis classifier for papillary thyroid cancer. TCRdb re-called the PCR reads through MiXCR. The V and J calls, along with clone size, are taken from TCRdb and not from the paper's own processing. This table has roughly 81,000 clones, over 8.5% appearing once.

The sequenced sample consisted of blood. The receptor was derived from a female donor with papillary thyroid cancer or a benign thyroid nodule (not recorded which). Some clones in this sample may be carry-over from other donors' samples. V gene TRBV18 combines with J gene TRBJ2-3, with D possibly matching TRBD2 (7 bases). The CDR3 spells CASSVGGGLTDTQYF. The DNA for the CDR3 is TGTGCCAGCTCCGTTGGCGGGGGCCTCACAGATACGCAGTATTTT.